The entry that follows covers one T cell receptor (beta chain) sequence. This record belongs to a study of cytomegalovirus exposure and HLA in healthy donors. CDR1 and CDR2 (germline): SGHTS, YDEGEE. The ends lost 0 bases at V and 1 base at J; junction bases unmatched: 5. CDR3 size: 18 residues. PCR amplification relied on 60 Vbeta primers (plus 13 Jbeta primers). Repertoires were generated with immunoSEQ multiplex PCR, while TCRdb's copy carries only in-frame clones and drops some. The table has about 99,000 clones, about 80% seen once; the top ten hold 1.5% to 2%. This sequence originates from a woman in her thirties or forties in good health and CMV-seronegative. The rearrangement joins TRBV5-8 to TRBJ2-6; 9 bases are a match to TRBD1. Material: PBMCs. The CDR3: CASSLGTGAASGANVLTF. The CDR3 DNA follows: TGTGCCAGCAGCTTGGGGACAGGGGCCGCGTCTGGGGCCAACGTCCTGACTTTC.